This TCR beta chain came from a study of blood T cell repertoires in COVID-19 (TCRdb year 2020). Context from the whole study: The collaborator samples originated in the United States, Italy and Spain and spanned the acute and convalescent phases of COVID-19. The prospective study material was composed of cDNA or gDNA derived from T cells, B-cell-depleted T cells, or PBMCs. Subjects who had been exposed to COVID-19, were actively infected with it, or had recovered from it provided the deeply sampled blood TCRbeta repertoires that made up the dataset. The repertoires were made available in a free public database intended to serve as a resource for research on the immune response to SARS-CoV-2. The samples were drawn from the first 160 participants of the ongoing ImmuneRACE study and from some 1,300 subjects provided by 6 global collaborators. Sample metadata almost always included a de-identified subject ID, COVID-19 status, age in years and sex. Where available, HLA class I and class II types were taken from metadata supplied by the sample provider and were not determined by assay-based typing. Summary of the overall study and its limitations: Clinical and demographic metadata were provided uncurated, with the amount varying by source and participant.

From the cysteine up to the phenylalanine, the CDR3 has a length of 14 residues. The CDR3 DNA has 42 bases and is translated from base 1. The germline V gene (reference sequence) supplies CDR1 PRHDT and CDR2 FYEKMQ. Clipping removes 3 bases from V and 5 bases from J, with 6 as the unmatched junction base count. Another Seattle source contributed samples from volunteer blood donors who had recovered from COVID-19. The collaborating institutions used their own protocols to collect whole blood in K2EDTA tubes. For TCRbeta analysis, collaborator samples were shipped as frozen whole blood, as isolated PBMCs, or as DNA extracted from either sample type. Worth noting for this clone: Its specific antigen is unknown. Base qualities were left out, and no much larger clone turns up one base away.

The immunoSEQ Assay, a bias-controlled multiplex PCR, was used to amplify TCRbeta CDR3 regions from genomic DNA. In the original analysis: The number of nucleated cells in each sample was estimated by amplification of reference gene primers within the assay. Sequence reads were collapsed and filtered to measure the absolute abundance of every unique TCRbeta CDR3 rearrangement. For each sample, productive Simpson clonality was calculated as the square root of Simpson's diversity index over productive rearrangements. TCRdb took this table from immuneACCESS and kept in-frame rearrangements with V and J called. Such tables lack part of the clones; where checked against another copy, unresolved V genes explain under half of the gap, and the rest is unexplained. The V and J calls and the clone size are those of that table, but D and trimming were determined from the DNA. A total of 210,000 or so clones appear in this sample, around 79% of them only once. The ten biggest clones cover less than 15% of the sample.

Sequencing was done on a sample of peripheral blood. This sequence uses TRBV13 and TRBJ2-5; TRBD2 fits 7 bases in the junction. The origin of this receptor is a man aged 50-59 years who had recovered from COVID-19. The DNA is TGTGCCAGCAGCTTCGGGCGGGAGTGGGAGACCCAGTACTTC. Protein translation: CASSFGREWETQYF.